One TCR beta chain is described in this entry. Antigen unknown. The sample is drawn from a study of cytomegalovirus exposure and HLA in healthy donors. Study conclusions and caveats: In a later analysis, a genetic analysis reported fewer productive-TCR N-insertions in an Asian-associated ancestry cluster than the cohort average. Common viral pathogens (according to a later analysis) appeared linked to several of the most significant clusters. The listing of about 150 TCR beta chains classed them as cytomegalovirus-associated. Later analysis identified around 15,000 TCR beta sequences associated with HLA alleles, using a false discovery rate threshold of 0.05.

Primers included in the PCR were 60 Vbeta and 13 Jbeta primers. Sequenced by immunoSEQ multiplex PCR; TCRdb stores in-frame clones only, minus some. The table shows some 150,000 clones, with 75% occurring only once. Germline loops: CDR1 SGHTA, CDR2 FQGNSA. Trimming stripped 1 base from V and 10 bases from J, with 11 bases between. The CDR3 is 12 amino acids. The sample taken for sequencing was PBMCs. This sequence was found in a man aged 25 to 40 in good health and CMV-seronegative. The chain carries TRBV7-2 and TRBJ2-7; D possibly corresponds to TRBD2 (7 bases). CDR3: CASSLDGGPQYF. CDR3 nucleotide sequence: TGTGCCAGCAGCTTAGACGGGGGGCCCCAGTACTTC.